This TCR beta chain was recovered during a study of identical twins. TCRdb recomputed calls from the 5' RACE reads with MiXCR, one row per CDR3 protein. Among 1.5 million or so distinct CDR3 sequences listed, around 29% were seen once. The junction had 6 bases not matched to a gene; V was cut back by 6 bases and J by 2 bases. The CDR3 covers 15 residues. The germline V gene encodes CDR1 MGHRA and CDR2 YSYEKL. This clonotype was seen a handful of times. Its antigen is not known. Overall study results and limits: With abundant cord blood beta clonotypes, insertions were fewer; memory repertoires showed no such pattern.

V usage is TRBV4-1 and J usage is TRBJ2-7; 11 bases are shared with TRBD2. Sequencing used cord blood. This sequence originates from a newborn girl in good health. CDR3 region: CASRIRLAGTYEQYF. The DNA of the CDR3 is TGCGCCAGCAGGATCAGACTAGCGGGAACCTACGAGCAGTACTTC.